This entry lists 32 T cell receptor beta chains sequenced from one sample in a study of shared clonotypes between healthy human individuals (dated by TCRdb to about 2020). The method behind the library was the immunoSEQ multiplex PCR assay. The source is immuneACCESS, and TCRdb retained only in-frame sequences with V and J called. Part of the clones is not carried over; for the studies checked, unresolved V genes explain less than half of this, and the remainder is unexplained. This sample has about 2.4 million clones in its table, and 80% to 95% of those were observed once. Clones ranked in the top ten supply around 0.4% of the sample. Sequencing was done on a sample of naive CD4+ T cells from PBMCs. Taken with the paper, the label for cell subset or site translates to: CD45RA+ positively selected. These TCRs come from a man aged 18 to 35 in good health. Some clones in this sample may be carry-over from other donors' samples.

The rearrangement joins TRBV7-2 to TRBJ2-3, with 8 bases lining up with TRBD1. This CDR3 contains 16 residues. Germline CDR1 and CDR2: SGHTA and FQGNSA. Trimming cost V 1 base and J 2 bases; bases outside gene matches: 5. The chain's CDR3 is CASSLVGTGVTDTQYF. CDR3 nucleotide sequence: TGTGCCAGCAGCTTAGTAGGGACAGGTGTCACAGATACGCAGTATTTT.

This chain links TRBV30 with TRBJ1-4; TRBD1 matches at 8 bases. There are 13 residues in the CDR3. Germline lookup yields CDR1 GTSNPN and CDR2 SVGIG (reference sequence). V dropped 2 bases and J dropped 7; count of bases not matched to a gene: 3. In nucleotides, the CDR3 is TGTGCCTGGAGTACAGGGGGTGTTGAAAAACTGTTTTTT. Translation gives CAWSTGGVEKLFF.

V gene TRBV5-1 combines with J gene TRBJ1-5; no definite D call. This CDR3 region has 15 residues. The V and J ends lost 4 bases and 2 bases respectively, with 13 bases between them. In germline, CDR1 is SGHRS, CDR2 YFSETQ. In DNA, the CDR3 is TGCGCCAGCAGCCTAGACGGGGAGCGCAATCAGCCCCAGCATTTT. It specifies CASSLDGERNQPQHF. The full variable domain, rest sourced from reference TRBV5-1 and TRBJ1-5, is KAGVTQTPRYLIKTRGQQVTLSCSPISGHRSVSWYQQTPGQGLQFLFEYFSETQRNKGNFPGRFSGRQFSNSRSEMNVSTLELGDSALYLCASSLDGERNQPQHFGDGTRLSIL.

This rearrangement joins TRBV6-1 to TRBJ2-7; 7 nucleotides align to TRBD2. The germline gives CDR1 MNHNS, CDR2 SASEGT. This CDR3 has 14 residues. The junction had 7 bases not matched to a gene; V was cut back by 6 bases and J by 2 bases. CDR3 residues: CASRVSGTAYEQYF. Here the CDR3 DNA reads TGTGCCAGCAGGGTAAGCGGGACTGCCTACGAGCAGTACTTC.

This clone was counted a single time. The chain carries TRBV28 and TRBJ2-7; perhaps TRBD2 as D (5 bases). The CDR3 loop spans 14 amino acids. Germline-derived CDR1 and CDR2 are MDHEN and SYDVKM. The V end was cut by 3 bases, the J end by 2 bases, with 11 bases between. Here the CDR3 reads CASSFPRAPYEQYF. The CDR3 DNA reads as TGTGCCAGCAGTTTCCCGAGGGCTCCCTACGAGCAGTACTTC.

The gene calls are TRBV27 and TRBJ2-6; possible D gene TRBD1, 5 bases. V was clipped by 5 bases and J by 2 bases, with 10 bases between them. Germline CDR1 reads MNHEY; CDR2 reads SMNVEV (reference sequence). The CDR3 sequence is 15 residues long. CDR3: CASSPQGPGANVLTF. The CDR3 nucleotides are TGTGCCAGCAGTCCTCAGGGCCCTGGGGCCAACGTCCTGACTTTC.

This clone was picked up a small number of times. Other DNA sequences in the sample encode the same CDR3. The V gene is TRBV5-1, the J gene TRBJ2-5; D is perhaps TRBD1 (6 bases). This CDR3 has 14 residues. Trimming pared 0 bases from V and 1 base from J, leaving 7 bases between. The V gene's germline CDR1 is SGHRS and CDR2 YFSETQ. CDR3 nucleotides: TGCGCCAGCAGCTTGGAACAGGGCCAAGAGACCCAGTACTTC. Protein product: CASSLEQGQETQYF.

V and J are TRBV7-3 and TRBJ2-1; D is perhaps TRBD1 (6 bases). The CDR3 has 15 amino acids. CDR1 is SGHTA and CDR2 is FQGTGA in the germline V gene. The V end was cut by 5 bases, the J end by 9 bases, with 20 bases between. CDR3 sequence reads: CASSPQSRTDSEQFF. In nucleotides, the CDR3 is TGTGCCAGCAGCCCCCAGTCGAGGACAGACAGTGAGCAGTTCTTC.

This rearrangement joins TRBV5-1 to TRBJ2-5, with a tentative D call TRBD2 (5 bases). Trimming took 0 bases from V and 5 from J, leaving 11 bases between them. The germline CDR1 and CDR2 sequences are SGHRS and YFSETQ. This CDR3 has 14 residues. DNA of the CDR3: TGCGCCAGCAGCTTGGAATTGCCGGGGGAGACCCAGTACTTC. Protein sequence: CASSLELPGETQYF. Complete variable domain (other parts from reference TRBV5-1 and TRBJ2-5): KAGVTQTPRYLIKTRGQQVTLSCSPISGHRSVSWYQQTPGQGLQFLFEYFSETQRNKGNFPGRFSGRQFSNSRSEMNVSTLELGDSALYLCASSLELPGETQYFGPGTRLLVL.

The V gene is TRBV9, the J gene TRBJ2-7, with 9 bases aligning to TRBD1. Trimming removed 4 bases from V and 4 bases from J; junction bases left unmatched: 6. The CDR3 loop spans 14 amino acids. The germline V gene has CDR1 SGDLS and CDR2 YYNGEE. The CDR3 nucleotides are TGTGCCAGCAGCCTGGGACAGGGTTTTTACGAGCAGTACTTC. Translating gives CASSLGQGFYEQYF.

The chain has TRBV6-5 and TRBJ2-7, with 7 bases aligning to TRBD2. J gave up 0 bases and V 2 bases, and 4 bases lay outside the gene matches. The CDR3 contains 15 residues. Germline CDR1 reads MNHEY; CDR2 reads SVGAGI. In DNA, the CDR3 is TGTGCCAGCAGTTACGAGCGGGAAAGCTCCTACGAGCAGTACTTC. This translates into CASSYERESSYEQYF.

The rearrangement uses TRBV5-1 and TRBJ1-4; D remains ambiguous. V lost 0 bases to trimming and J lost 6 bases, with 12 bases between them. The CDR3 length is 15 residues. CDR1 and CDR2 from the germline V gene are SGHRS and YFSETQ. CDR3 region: CASSLVRALDEKLFF. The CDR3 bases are TGCGCCAGCAGCTTGGTGCGGGCCCTAGATGAAAAACTGTTTTTT.

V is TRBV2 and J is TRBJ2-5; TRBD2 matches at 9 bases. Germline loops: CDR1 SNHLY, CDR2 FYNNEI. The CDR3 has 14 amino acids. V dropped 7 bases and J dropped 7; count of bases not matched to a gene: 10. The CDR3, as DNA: TGTGCCAGCACCGGGACTAGCTTCGGAGCGACCCAGTACTTC. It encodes CASTGTSFGATQYF.

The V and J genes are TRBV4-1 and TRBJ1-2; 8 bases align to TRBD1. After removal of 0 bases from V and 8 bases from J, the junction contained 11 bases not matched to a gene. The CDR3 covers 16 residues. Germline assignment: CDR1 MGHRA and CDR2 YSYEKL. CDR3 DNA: TGCGCCAGCAGCCAAGATATGCAGGGGGCGAGAAGGGGCTACACCTTC. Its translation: CASSQDMQGARRGYTF.

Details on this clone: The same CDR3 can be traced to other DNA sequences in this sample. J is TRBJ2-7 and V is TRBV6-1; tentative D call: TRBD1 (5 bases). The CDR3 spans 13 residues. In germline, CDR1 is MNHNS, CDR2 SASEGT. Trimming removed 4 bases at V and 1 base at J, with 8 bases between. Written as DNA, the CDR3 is TGTGCCAGCAGTGCACAGGTTTCCTACGAGCAGTACTTC. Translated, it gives CASSAQVSYEQYF.

CDR3 coding DNA: TGTGCCAGCTCACCAAAGACTCGGGTGGACGGCTACACCTTC. Its translation: CASSPKTRVDGYTF. The chain couples TRBV18 to TRBJ1-2; D gene unclear. V lost 2 bases, J lost 8 bases, and 15 bases lay in between. The CDR3 is made up of 14 amino acids. CDR1 and CDR2 from the germline V gene are KGHSH and LQKENI.

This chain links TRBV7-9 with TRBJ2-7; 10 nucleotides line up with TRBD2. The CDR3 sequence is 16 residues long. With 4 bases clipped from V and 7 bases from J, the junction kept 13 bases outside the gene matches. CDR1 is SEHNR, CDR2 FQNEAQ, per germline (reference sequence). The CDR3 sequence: CASSSTRAGGPGEQYF. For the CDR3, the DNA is TGTGCCAGCAGCTCCACCCGAGCGGGAGGGCCGGGAGAGCAGTACTTC.

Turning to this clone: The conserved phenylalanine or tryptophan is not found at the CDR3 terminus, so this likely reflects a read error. CDR3: CASSRGEGYTEAFL. The CDR3 DNA follows: TGTGCCAGCAGCCGAGGAGAGGGATACACTGAAGCTTTCCTT. The genes are TRBV11-2 and TRBJ1-1; unclear D gene. Between the trimmed V and J ends, which lost 5 bases and 3 bases, there was a span of 13 bases. CDR1 SGHAT and CDR2 FQNNGV come from the germline V gene. The CDR3 consists of 14 residues.

Here the CDR3 reads CASAFRDRLTDTQYF. Written as DNA, the CDR3 is TGTGCCAGCGCCTTCCGGGACAGACTCACAGATACGCAGTATTTT. The chain employs TRBV5-6 and TRBJ2-3, with TRBD1 identical over 7 bases. The V gene's germline CDR1 is SGHDT and CDR2 YYEEEE. This CDR3 is built from 15 residues. Trimming took 7 bases from V and 2 from J; bases not matched to a gene: 10.

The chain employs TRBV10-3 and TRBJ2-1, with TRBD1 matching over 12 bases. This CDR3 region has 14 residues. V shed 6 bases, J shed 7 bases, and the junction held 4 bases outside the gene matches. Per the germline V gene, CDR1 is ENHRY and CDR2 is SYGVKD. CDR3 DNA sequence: TGTGCCATCAGGGCGGGACAGGGGGCGAATGAGCAGTTCTTC. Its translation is CAIRAGQGANEQFF.

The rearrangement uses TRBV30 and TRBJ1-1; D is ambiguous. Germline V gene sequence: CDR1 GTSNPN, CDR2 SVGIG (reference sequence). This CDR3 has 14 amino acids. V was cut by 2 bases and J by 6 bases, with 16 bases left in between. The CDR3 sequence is CAWSRPGFSAEAFF. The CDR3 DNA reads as TGTGCCTGGAGTAGACCCGGCTTTAGCGCTGAAGCTTTCTTT. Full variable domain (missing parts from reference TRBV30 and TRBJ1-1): SQTIHQWPATLVQPVGSPLSLECTVEGTSNPNLYWYRQAAGRGLQLLFYSVGIGQISSEVPQNLSASRPQDRQFILSSKKLLLSDSGFYLCAWSRPGFSAEAFFGQGTRLTVV.

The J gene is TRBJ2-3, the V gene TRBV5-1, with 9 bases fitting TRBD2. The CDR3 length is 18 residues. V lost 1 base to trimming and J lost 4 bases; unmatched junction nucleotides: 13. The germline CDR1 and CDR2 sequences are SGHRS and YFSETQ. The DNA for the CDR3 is TGCGCCAGCAGCTTGACTAGCGGGCTCAGCCTTAACCCAGATACGCAGTATTTT. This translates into CASSLTSGLSLNPDTQYF.

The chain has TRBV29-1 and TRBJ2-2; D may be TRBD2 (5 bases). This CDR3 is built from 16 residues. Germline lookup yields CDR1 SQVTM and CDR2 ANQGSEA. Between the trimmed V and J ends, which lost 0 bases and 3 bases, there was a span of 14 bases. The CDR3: CSVEDRRRQHTGELFF. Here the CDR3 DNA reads TGCAGCGTTGAAGATCGTCGGAGGCAACACACCGGGGAGCTGTTTTTT.

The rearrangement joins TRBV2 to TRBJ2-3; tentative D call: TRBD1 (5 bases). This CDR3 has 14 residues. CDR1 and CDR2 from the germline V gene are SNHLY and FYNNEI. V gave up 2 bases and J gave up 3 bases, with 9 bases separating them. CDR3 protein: CASSERGRTDTQYF. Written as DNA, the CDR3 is TGTGCCAGCAGTGAAAGGGGCCGGACAGATACGCAGTATTTT.

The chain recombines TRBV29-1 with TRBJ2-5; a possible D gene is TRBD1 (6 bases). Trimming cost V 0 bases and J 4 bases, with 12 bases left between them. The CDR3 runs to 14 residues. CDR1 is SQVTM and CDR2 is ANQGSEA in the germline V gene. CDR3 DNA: TGCAGCGTTGAAGACAAACAGGGATTAGAGACCCAGTACTTC. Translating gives CSVEDKQGLETQYF. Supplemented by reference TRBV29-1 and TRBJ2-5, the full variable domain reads SAVISQKPSRDICQRGTSLTIQCQVDSQVTMMFWYRQQPGQSLTLIATANQGSEATYESGFVIDKFPISRPNLTFSTLTVSNMSPEDSSIYLCSVEDKQGLETQYFGPGTRLLVL.

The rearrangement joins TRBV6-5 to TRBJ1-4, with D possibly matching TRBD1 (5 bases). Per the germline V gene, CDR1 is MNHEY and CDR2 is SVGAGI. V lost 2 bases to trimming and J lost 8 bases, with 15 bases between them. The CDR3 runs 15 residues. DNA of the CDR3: TGTGCCAGCAGTTACGGTTACCTCCGGGGGGAAAAACTGTTTTTT. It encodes CASSYGYLRGEKLFF.

The CDR3 sequence: CASSQSLAEAFF. The CDR3 DNA reads TGTGCCAGCAGCCAGTCGTTGGCTGAAGCTTTCTTT. The chain couples TRBV7-9 to TRBJ1-1; D is ambiguous. Trimming pared 5 bases from V and 6 bases from J, leaving 10 bases between. Per germline, CDR1 SEHNR and CDR2 FQNEAQ (reference sequence). The CDR3 is 12 amino acids.

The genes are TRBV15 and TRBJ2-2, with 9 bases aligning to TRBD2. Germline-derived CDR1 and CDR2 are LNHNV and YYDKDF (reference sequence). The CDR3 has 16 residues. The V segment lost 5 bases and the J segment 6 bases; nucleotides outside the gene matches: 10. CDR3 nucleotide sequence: TGTGCCACCAGCGCTCGCCCGGGACTAGCCGCCGGGGAGCTGTTTTTT. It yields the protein CATSARPGLAAGELFF.

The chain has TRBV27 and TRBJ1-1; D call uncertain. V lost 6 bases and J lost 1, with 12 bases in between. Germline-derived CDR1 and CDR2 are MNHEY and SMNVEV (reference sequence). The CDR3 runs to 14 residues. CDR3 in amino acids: CASSLRGGNTEAFF. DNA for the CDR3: TGTGCCAGCAGCCTCCGGGGTGGGAACACTGAAGCTTTCTTT.

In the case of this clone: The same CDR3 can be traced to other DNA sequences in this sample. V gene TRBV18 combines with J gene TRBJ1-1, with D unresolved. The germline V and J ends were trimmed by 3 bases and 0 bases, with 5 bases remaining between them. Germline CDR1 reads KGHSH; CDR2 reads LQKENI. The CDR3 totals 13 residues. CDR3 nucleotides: TGTGCCAGCTCACCGGCAGTGAACACTGAAGCTTTCTTT. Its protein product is CASSPAVNTEAFF.

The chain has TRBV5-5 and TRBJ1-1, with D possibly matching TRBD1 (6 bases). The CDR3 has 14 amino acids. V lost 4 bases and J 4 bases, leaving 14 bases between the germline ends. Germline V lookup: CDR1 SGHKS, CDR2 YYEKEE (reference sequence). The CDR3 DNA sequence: TGTGCCAGCAGCAACACACAGGGCTCCACTGAAGCTTTCTTT. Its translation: CASSNTQGSTEAFF.

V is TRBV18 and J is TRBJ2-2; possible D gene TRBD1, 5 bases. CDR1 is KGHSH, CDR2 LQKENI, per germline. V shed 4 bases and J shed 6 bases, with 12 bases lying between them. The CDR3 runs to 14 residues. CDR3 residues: CASSRLQDAGELFF. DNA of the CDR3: TGTGCCAGCTCACGCCTACAGGATGCCGGGGAGCTGTTTTTT.